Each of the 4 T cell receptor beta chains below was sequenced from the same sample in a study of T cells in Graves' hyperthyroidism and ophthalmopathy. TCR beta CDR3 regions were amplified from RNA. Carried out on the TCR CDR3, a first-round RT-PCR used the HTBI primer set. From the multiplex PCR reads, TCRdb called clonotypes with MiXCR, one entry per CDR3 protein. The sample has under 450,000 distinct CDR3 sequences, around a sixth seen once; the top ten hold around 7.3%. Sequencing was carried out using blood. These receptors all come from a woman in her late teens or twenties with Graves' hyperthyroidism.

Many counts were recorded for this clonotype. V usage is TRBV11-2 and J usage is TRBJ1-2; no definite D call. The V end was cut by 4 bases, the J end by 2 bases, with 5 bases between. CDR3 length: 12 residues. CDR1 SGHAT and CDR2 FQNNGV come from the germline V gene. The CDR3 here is CASSSWNYGYTF. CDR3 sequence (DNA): TGTGCCAGCAGCTCCTGGAACTATGGCTACACCTTC.

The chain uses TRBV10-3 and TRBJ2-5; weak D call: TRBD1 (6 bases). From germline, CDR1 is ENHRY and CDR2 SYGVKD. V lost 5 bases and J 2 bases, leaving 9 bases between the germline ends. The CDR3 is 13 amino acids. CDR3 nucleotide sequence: TGTGCCATCAGTTTCACAGGGCAAGAGACCCAGTACTTC. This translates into CAISFTGQETQYF.

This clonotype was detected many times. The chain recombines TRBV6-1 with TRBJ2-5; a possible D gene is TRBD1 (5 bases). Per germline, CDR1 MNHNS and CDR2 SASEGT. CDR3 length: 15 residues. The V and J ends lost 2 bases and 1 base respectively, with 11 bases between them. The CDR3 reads CASSELGHGQETQYF. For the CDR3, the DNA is TGTGCCAGCAGTGAACTGGGGCACGGCCAAGAGACCCAGTACTTC.

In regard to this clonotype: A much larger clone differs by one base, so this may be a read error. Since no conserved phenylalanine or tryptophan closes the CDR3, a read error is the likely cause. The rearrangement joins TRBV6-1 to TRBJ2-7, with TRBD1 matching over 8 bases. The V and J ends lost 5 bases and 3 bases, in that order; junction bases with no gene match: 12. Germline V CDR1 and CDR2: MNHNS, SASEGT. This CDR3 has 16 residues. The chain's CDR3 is CASSTLSGGRSYEQYL. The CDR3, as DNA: TGTGCCAGCAGTACACTTTCAGGGGGCCGGAGCTACGAGCAGTACCTC.